This entry features one TCR beta chain sequence. What it binds is not known. This specimen comes from a study of blood T cells in healthy people across ages. Study-level points and caveats: Naive CD4+ cell counts and diversity both ran higher in long-lived than in aged donors.

With a J-beta primer mix and a sample-barcoded 5' primer, a second PCR ran about 7 to 12 cycles. With 12 random nucleotides, a template-switch adaptor tagged each individual cDNA molecule. TCRdb fed the 5' RACE reads into MiXCR, producing one record per CDR3 protein. The sample carries about 1.6 million distinct CDR3 sequences, approximately 32% recorded once. Peripheral blood from each donor was collected in a volume of about 10 milliliters. The authors extracted at least 5 micrograms of total RNA per sample. This CDR3 spans 15 amino acids. V lost 4 bases and J 9 bases, leaving 19 bases between the germline ends. CDR1 and CDR2 (germline): MNHEY, SVGEGT.

This sequence joins TRBV6-2 or TRBV6-3 and TRBJ2-1, with D tentatively TRBD1 or TRBD2 (5 bases each). Sample: blood. This TCR was recovered from a woman younger than 45 in good health. CDR3 sequence (DNA): TGTGCCAGCAGTTCGGGACGGCTGGCGAGTGTTGAGCAGTTCTTC. It yields the protein CASSSGRLASVEQFF.